This entry lists 28 T cell receptor beta chains sequenced from one sample in a study of blood T cell repertoires in COVID-19. Method: immunoSEQ multiplex PCR; TCRdb's copy keeps in-frame clones and lacks some. This table has over 100,000 clones, roughly 83% appearing once. The specimen sequenced was peripheral blood. The receptors were gathered from a woman aged 55-75 years with acute or convalescent COVID-19.

The chain uses TRBV7-6 and TRBJ1-2; D is unresolved. Germline CDR1 is SGHVS and CDR2 is FNYEAQ. The V and J ends lost 1 base and 2 bases respectively, with 11 bases between them. The CDR3 spans 15 residues. This CDR3 reads CASSLVGDGNYGYTF. The CDR3 DNA sequence: TGTGCCAGCAGCTTAGTAGGAGACGGAAACTATGGCTACACCTTC.

The chain carries TRBV29-1 and TRBJ1-1; unclear D gene. Germline V gives CDR1 SQVTM, CDR2 ANQGSEA. The V gene lost 0 bases and the J gene lost 6 bases, with 11 bases spanning the gap. CDR3 size: 13 residues. CDR3 sequence (DNA): TGCAGCGTTGAAGATGTCCTTTCCGCTGAAGCTTTCTTT. As protein: CSVEDVLSAEAFF.

The CDR3 loop reads CASSIPRGEGYTF. The DNA for the CDR3 is TGTGCCAGTAGTATCCCCAGGGGAGAGGGCTACACCTTC. The rearrangement joins TRBV19 to TRBJ1-2; perhaps TRBD1 as D (6 bases). CDR1 LNHDA and CDR2 SQIVND come from the germline V gene (reference sequence). V lost 3 bases, J lost 8 bases, and 13 bases lay in between. The CDR3 is 13 amino acids.

The J gene is TRBJ2-7, the V gene TRBV30; possibly TRBD1 for D (7 bases). The CDR3 runs 13 residues. V lost 4 bases, J lost 5 bases, and 15 bases lay in between. Germline V gene data show CDR1 as GTSNPN and CDR2 as SVGIG (reference sequence). The CDR3 region has the DNA TGTGCCTGGAACAGGGGACTTGAGGACGAGCAGTACTTC. Translating gives CAWNRGLEDEQYF.

Only one count was recorded for this clone. The chain has TRBV7-2 and TRBJ2-1; TRBD2 agrees at 13 bases. The CDR3 length is 16 residues. V gave up 5 bases and J gave up 4 bases; unmatched junction bases: 5. Germline V gene lookup returns CDR1 SGHTA and CDR2 FQGNSA. The CDR3 DNA reads as TGTGCCAGCAGCGCAGGACTAGCGGGAGCTTACAATGAGCAGTTCTTC. It is translated as CASSAGLAGAYNEQFF.

The chain's CDR3 is CASSPGLEYEQYF. The CDR3 DNA sequence: TGTGCCAGCAGCCCCGGTCTTGAGTACGAGCAGTACTTC. The chain employs TRBV5-6 and TRBJ2-7; D gene ambiguous. Germline V gene lookup returns CDR1 SGHDT and CDR2 YYEEEE. Deletions cut 4 bases from V and 4 bases from J, with 12 bases between. The CDR3 has 13 amino acids.

The chain employs TRBV15 and TRBJ1-2; D gene ambiguous. CDR3 length equals 14 residues. V lost 3 bases to trimming and J lost 4 bases, with 12 bases between them. Germline lookup yields CDR1 LNHNV and CDR2 YYDKDF (reference sequence). The CDR3 reads CATSRGEGGYGYTF. The DNA for the CDR3 is TGTGCCACCAGCAGGGGAGAGGGAGGCTATGGCTACACCTTC. The full variable domain, with the rest looked up from reference TRBV15 and TRBJ1-2, is DAMVIQNPRYQVTQFGKPVTLSCSQTLNHNVMYWYQQKSSQAPKLLFHYYDKDFNNEADTPDNFQSRRPNTSFCFLDIRSPGLGDTAMYLCATSRGEGGYGYTFGSGTRLTVV.

The chain joins TRBV28 to TRBJ1-4; possibly TRBD1 for D (5 bases). Trimming removed 3 bases from V and 5 bases from J, with 19 bases in between. This CDR3 region has 17 residues. CDR1 MDHEN and CDR2 SYDVKM come from the germline V gene. The CDR3 loop reads CASSFGWGTGGNEKLFF. Here the CDR3 DNA reads TGTGCCAGCAGTTTCGGCTGGGGGACCGGGGGGAATGAAAAACTGTTTTTT.

This chain uses TRBV11-2 with TRBJ1-6; 8 positions agree with TRBD1. Germline V gene sequence: CDR1 SGHAT, CDR2 FQNNGV. The CDR3 contains 15 residues. V lost 1 base to trimming and J lost 9 bases; unmatched junction nucleotides: 5. As DNA, the CDR3 is TGTGCCAGCAGCTTAGTCAACAGGGGGGGTTCACCCCTCCACTTT. Its translation: CASSLVNRGGSPLHF.

V usage is TRBV27 and J usage is TRBJ1-1; unclear D gene. The CDR3 consists of 13 residues. V was shortened by 1 base and J by 5 bases, with 8 bases between the two germline ends. The germline V gene has CDR1 MNHEY and CDR2 SMNVEV (reference sequence). The CDR3 DNA reads TGTGCCAGCAGTTTATTCCGAGGGACTGAAGCTTTCTTT. It translates to CASSLFRGTEAFF.

This clone was picked up one time. V is TRBV9 and J is TRBJ2-2, with D uncertain. Germline V CDR1 and CDR2: SGDLS, YYNGEE. This CDR3 has 16 residues. Trimming cost V 1 base and J 0 bases, with 10 bases left between them. CDR3 nucleotide sequence: TGTGCCAGCAGCGTATCCGCGGCAGCGAACACCGGGGAGCTGTTTTTT. The encoded protein is CASSVSAAANTGELFF.

This rearrangement joins TRBV20-1 to TRBJ2-1; maybe TRBD2 (6 bases). The CDR3 extends over 16 amino acids. Looked up from germline, CDR1 is DFQATT and CDR2 is SNEGSKA (reference sequence). V was pared by 3 bases and J by 2 bases, with 17 bases between. The DNA of the CDR3 is TGCAGTGCTAGTAGGTCGGGAGTGTTCCCCTACAATGAGCAGTTCTTC. Residues: CSASRSGVFPYNEQFF.

This clone was seen a single time. V is TRBV27 and J is TRBJ2-7; D is possibly TRBD2 (6 bases). V was pared by 6 bases and J by 7 bases, with 19 bases between. This CDR3 spans 14 amino acids. CDR1 and CDR2 from the germline V gene are MNHEY and SMNVEV (reference sequence). CDR3 protein: CASSNMDYEGEQYF. The CDR3 region has the DNA TGTGCCAGCAGCAATATGGACTACGAGGGGGAGCAGTACTTC.

This rearrangement joins TRBV4-1 to TRBJ1-5; D possibly corresponds to TRBD1 (5 bases). The CDR3 is 18 residues long. Germline assignment: CDR1 MGHRA and CDR2 YSYEKL. Trimming cost V 1 base and J 2 bases, with 18 bases left between them. The CDR3 region is CASSQVGGRGGGNQPQHF. CDR3 nucleotides: TGCGCCAGCAGCCAAGTAGGAGGGAGGGGCGGTGGCAATCAGCCCCAGCATTTT.

The rearrangement joins TRBV19 to TRBJ2-7; possible D gene TRBD1, 6 bases. The ends were cut back, 3 bases at V and 4 bases at J, with 13 bases in the middle. The germline V gene encodes CDR1 LNHDA and CDR2 SQIVND (reference sequence). The CDR3 loop spans 14 amino acids. The CDR3 here is CASSIQGSTYEQYF. CDR3 bases: TGTGCCAGTAGTATCCAGGGGTCGACGTACGAGCAGTACTTC.

The genes are TRBV9 and TRBJ1-4; 7 nucleotides match TRBD1. This CDR3 contains 15 residues. Germline loops: CDR1 SGDLS, CDR2 YYNGEE. Trimming took 3 bases from V and 2 from J; bases not matched to a gene: 4. As DNA, the CDR3 is TGTGCCAGCAGCGCACAGGGGCGGACTAATGAAAAACTGTTTTTT. As protein: CASSAQGRTNEKLFF.

The rearrangement uses TRBV19 and TRBJ1-5; 8 nucleotides match TRBD1. The CDR3 length is 16 residues. The germline gives CDR1 LNHDA, CDR2 SQIVND (reference sequence). V shed 4 bases, J shed 6 bases, and the junction held 11 bases outside the gene matches. DNA of the CDR3: TGTGCCAGTAGTAGGGGACAGGACGGATGGGGTCAGCCCCAGCATTTT. Encoded protein: CASSRGQDGWGQPQHF. Together with reference TRBV19 and TRBJ1-5, the CDR3 gives the full variable domain: DGGITQSPKYLFRKEGQNVTLSCEQNLNHDAMYWYRQDPGQGLRLIYYSQIVNDFQKGDIAEGYSVSREKKESFPLTVTSAQKNPTAFYLCASSRGQDGWGQPQHFGDGTRLSIL.

The V call is TRBV28, the J call TRBJ1-1; D call uncertain. The CDR3 has 11 residues. V was trimmed by 3 bases and J by 11 bases, leaving 10 bases between them. Germline V gene data show CDR1 as MDHEN and CDR2 as SYDVKM. The CDR3 nucleotides read TGTGCCAGCAGTTTTTCGTACGGTGCTTTCTTT. Protein: CASSFSYGAFF.

Only one count was recorded for this clone. The rearrangement uses TRBV9 and TRBJ1-4; D gene uncertain. The CDR3 is 16 residues long. Trimming removed 1 base at V and 0 bases at J, with 10 bases between. The germline gives CDR1 SGDLS, CDR2 YYNGEE. The CDR3 bases are TGTGCCAGCAGCGTAAGCGAGGGAGCAACTAATGAAAAACTGTTTTTT. Translating gives CASSVSEGATNEKLFF.

The chain couples TRBV5-8 to TRBJ1-2; TRBD1 might be the D (6 bases). This CDR3 region has 15 residues. Germline V gene lookup returns CDR1 SGHTS and CDR2 YDEGEE. V lost 2 bases, J lost 7 bases, and 18 bases lay in between. The DNA of the CDR3 is TGTGCCAGCAGCTTCGGCCCTGACAGGATGGGTGGCTACACCTTC. This gives the protein CASSFGPDRMGGYTF.

The sample holds a few counts of this clone. The V call is TRBV28, the J call TRBJ2-2, with D maybe TRBD1 (5 bases). The CDR3 consists of 14 residues. Germline CDR1 and CDR2: MDHEN and SYDVKM. With 2 bases removed from V and 10 bases from J, the gap between germline ends came to 14 bases. DNA of the CDR3: TGTGCCAGCAGTTTACTCAGGGTCCCCGAGGAGCTGTTTTTT. It codes for CASSLLRVPEELFF.

This chain joins TRBV11-1 and TRBJ2-5, with 9 bases aligning to TRBD1. Germline CDR1 SGHAT, CDR2 FQDESV (reference sequence). The V and J ends lost 1 base and 5 bases, in that order; junction bases with no gene match: 5. The CDR3 is 15 residues long. The CDR3 DNA is TGTGCCAGCAGCTTAGGGGACAGGGACGCGGAGACCCAGTACTTC. Protein sequence: CASSLGDRDAETQYF.

V and J are TRBV5-1 and TRBJ1-1, with D possibly being TRBD1 (6 bases). Germline V lookup: CDR1 SGHRS, CDR2 YFSETQ. With 4 bases removed from V and 1 base from J, the gap between germline ends came to 8 bases. This CDR3 comprises 13 residues. The CDR3 spells CASSAQGNTEAFF. CDR3 DNA: TGCGCCAGCAGCGCACAGGGGAACACTGAAGCTTTCTTT.

The rearrangement links TRBV25-1 to TRBJ1-4; possible D gene TRBD1, 5 bases. Trimming cost V 3 bases and J 7 bases, with 15 bases left between them. Per the germline V gene, CDR1 is MGHDK and CDR2 is SYGVNS. The CDR3 consists of 15 residues. In nucleotides, the CDR3 is TGTGCCAGCAGTGACCGCCAGGGTATGGCTGAAAAACTGTTTTTT. The encoded protein is CASSDRQGMAEKLFF.

The V and J genes are TRBV18 and TRBJ1-1; 7 bases are a match to TRBD1. J lost 6 bases, V lost 2 bases, and 6 bases had no gene match. The CDR3 contains 14 residues. Germline CDR1 is KGHSH and CDR2 is LQKENI. CDR3 protein: CASSPRGQSAEAFF. The CDR3 DNA sequence: TGTGCCAGCTCACCAAGGGGGCAAAGCGCTGAAGCTTTCTTT. The full variable domain, in which reference TRBV18 and TRBJ1-1 provide the parts outside the CDR3, is NAGVMQNPRHLVRRRGQEARLRCSPMKGHSHVYWYRQLPEEGLKFMVYLQKENIIDESGMPKERFSAEFPKEGPSILRIQQVVRGDSAAYFCASSPRGQSAEAFFGQGTRLTVV.

The CDR3: CASSKDTRTGQPQHF. The CDR3 nucleotides read TGTGCCAGCTCAAAAGACACCAGGACGGGGCAGCCCCAGCATTTT. This sequence joins TRBV18 and TRBJ1-5, with D hard to call. CDR1 is KGHSH and CDR2 is LQKENI in the germline V gene. The ends were cut back, 5 bases at V and 7 bases at J, with 18 bases in the middle. The CDR3 contains 15 residues.

In this sample, this clone turned up once. The chain has TRBV2 and TRBJ1-4, with D tentatively TRBD1 (5 bases). V lost 8 bases to trimming and J lost 4 bases, with 17 bases between them. This CDR3 has 15 residues. The germline V gene encodes CDR1 SNHLY and CDR2 FYNNEI. The CDR3, as DNA: TGTGCCAGCGTCAGGGAGGGGATTGGTAATGAAAAACTGTTTTTT. It specifies CASVREGIGNEKLFF.

The chain couples TRBV30 to TRBJ1-2; 8 bases map to TRBD1. The germline V gene encodes CDR1 GTSNPN and CDR2 SVGIG (reference sequence). The J segment lost 8 bases and the V segment lost 2 bases, leaving 7 bases of the junction unmatched. This CDR3 region has 13 residues. CDR3 bases: TGTGCCTGGAGTACGACAGGGGATCGAGGCTACACCTTC. Translated: CAWSTTGDRGYTF.